This is a list of T cell receptor beta chains from one sample in a study of CD8 T cells in ankylosing spondylitis. TCRdb reprocessed the 5' RACE reads via MiXCR and lists one record per CDR3 protein. The sample includes fewer than 250,000 distinct CDR3 sequences, about 10% of them seen just once. The material sequenced was blood, either unsorted or a sorted T cell fraction (not recorded which). The receptors were sampled from a male donor with ankylosing spondylitis or in good health (not recorded which). The CDR3 runs from the conserved cysteine through the conserved F or W. D genes are given only for firm matches. Expanded clones get a size class; other rows say once, few or many, or leave the size out.

J gene	D gene	V gene	clone size	CDR3 DNA	CDR3 protein
TRBJ1-5	TRBD1	TRBV27	many	TGTGCCAGCAGTCTCACTTGGGGACAGAAGAATCAGCCCCAGCATTTT	CASSLTWGQKNQPQHF
TRBJ2-3	.	TRBV14	many	TGTGCCAGCAGCCAAACCATGCTCAGAGATACGCAGTATTTT	CASSQTMLRDTQYF
TRBJ1-1	.	TRBV6-1	many	TGTGCCAGCAGTGCCACACAGAACACTGAAGCTTTCTTT	CASSATQNTEAFF
TRBJ1-6	.	TRBV6-1	many	TGTGCCAGCAGACCGTCGAGCTCCTATAATTCACCCCTCCACTTT	CASRPSSSYNSPLHF
TRBJ1-5	TRBD1	TRBV20-1	many	TGCAGTGCTGAGGACAGGGCTAATCAGCCCCAGCATTTT	CSAEDRANQPQHF
TRBJ1-3	.	TRBV20-1	many	TGCAGTGCTCTTCGGTCCATTGGAAACACCATATATTTT	CSALRSIGNTIYF
TRBJ2-3	.	TRBV20-1	many	TGCAGTGCTAGCAATTTCGTATGGGACCCCTCAAGGAGAGGAGATACGCAGTATTTT	CSASNFVWDPSRRGDTQYF
TRBJ2-2	.	TRBV19	few	TGTGCCAGTAGTGCCCGGGGACCCCTGAACACCGGGGAGCTGTTTTTT	CASSARGPLNTGELFF
TRBJ2-3	TRBD1	TRBV5-1	.	TGCGCCAGCAGCTTGGGGACAGGGGGTCCGGGTGCGGATACGCAGTATTTT	CASSLGTGGPGADTQYF
TRBJ2-7	TRBD1	TRBV5-1	.	TGCGCCAGCGGACAAACAGGGGGGAACCCCTACGAGCAGTACTTC	CASGQTGGNPYEQYF
TRBJ1-5	TRBD1	TRBV5-1	.	TGCGCCAGCAGCTTGGAGGGACAGAGGGGTCAGCCCCAGCATTTT	CASSLEGQRGQPQHF
TRBJ2-7	.	TRBV7-9	many	TGTGCCAGCAGCTTAGTCGGGGTGACTAGAAACTTC	CASSLVGVTRNF
TRBJ2-7	.	TRBV5-1	many	TGCGCCAGCAGCTTGGGACGCCCGCCCTACGAGCAGTACTTC	CASSLGRPPYEQYF
TRBJ2-2	TRBD2	TRBV3-1	many	TGTGCCAGCTCATCCCGCGGGACTAGCTCGGCCGGGGAGCTGTTTTTT	CASSSRGTSSAGELFF
TRBJ1-5	.	TRBV2	.	TGTGCCAGCAGTGAAAGAGGTGGTAGCAATCAGCCCCAGCATTTT	CASSERGGSNQPQHF
TRBJ1-1	.	TRBV7-2	many	TGTGCCAGCAGCATCACACCCGGGGCTGAAGCTTTCTTT	CASSITPGAEAFF
TRBJ1-1	TRBD1	TRBV12-3/TRBV12-4	many	TGTGCCAGCAGTTTAAGGACAGGGGGGACCTGGGGTACTGAAGCTTTCTTT	CASSLRTGGTWGTEAFF
TRBJ2-3	.	TRBV7-9	few	TGTGCCAGCAGCCCCCTCGCCGGTCCCAATTTGGCCGATACGCAGTATTTT	CASSPLAGPNLADTQYF
TRBJ1-2	.	TRBV12-3/TRBV12-4	many	TGTGCCAGCCGGAGAGGAGGCCCTTTCGTTGGCTACACCTTC	CASRRGGPFVGYTF
TRBJ1-1	.	TRBV6-1	.	TGTGCCAGCAGCGCCCGTAAGCTAAGGAGGGGCGGGACTGAAGCTTTCTTT	CASSARKLRRGGTEAFF
TRBJ1-4	.	TRBV12-3/TRBV12-4	many	TGTGCCAGCACCATGGGGGGGGGTACTGAAAAACTGTTTTTT	CASTMGGGTEKLFF
TRBJ2-4	.	TRBV6-1	few	TGTGCCAGCAGCATACTGCAGGGGGGGTCCAAAAACATTCAGTACTTC	CASSILQGGSKNIQYF
TRBJ1-1	.	TRBV29-1	many	TGCAGCGTTGTCACAGGGCTTATGAACACTGAAGCTTTCTTT	CSVVTGLMNTEAFF
TRBJ2-4	.	TRBV12-3/TRBV12-4	many	TGTGCCAGTTGGGGTCGGAACCTTGGGCAAAACATTCAGTACTTC	CASWGRNLGQNIQYF
TRBJ1-2	TRBD1	TRBV29-1	many	TGCAGCGTTTGGGACAGGGATTCCCCTAACTATGGCTACACCTTC	CSVWDRDSPNYGYTF
TRBJ2-2	TRBD1	TRBV11-3	.	TGTGCCAGCAGCGCTCAGGGGGCCACCGGGGAGCTGTTTTTT	CASSAQGATGELFF
TRBJ1-4	TRBD1	TRBV25-1	many	TGTGCCAGCAGTGACCCCCTTCCCAGGACAGGGGGCGAAAAACTGTTTTTT	CASSDPLPRTGGEKLFF
TRBJ2-2	.	TRBV20-1	few	TGCAGTGCTAGGCCGGGTGGAGGAAACACCGGGGAGCTGTTTTTT	CSARPGGGNTGELFF
TRBJ2-1	TRBD2	TRBV4-1	many	TGCGCCAGCAGCCATCCTAGCGGGGGGGGAGTTATGTATGAGCAGTTCTTC	CASSHPSGGGVMYEQFF
TRBJ2-5	.	TRBV2	many	TGTGCCAGCAGAGGGGACAACCAAGAGACCCAGTACTTC	CASRGDNQETQYF
TRBJ2-7	.	TRBV12-3/TRBV12-4	.	TGTGCCAGCAGTTTAGCCCCGGTGAACGAGCAGTACTTC	CASSLAPVNEQYF
TRBJ1-1	.	TRBV5-1	many	TGCGCCAGCAGCCCAGGAGGTAGGGGCCTAAACACTGAAGCTTTCTTT	CASSPGGRGLNTEAFF
TRBJ1-2	.	TRBV7-9	few	TGTGCCAGCAGCGCCACGGCTCAAGTAGGACAGAGCTATGGCTACACCTTC	CASSATAQVGQSYGYTF
TRBJ2-7	TRBD2	TRBV30	.	TGTGCCTGGGGACCCGGACTAGCGGCATCCTCCTACGAGCAGTACTTC	CAWGPGLAASSYEQYF
TRBJ1-2	.	TRBV6-1	many	TGTGCCAGCAGTGAAAGTCGGGGCGGCTATGGCTACACCTTC	CASSESRGGYGYTF
TRBJ2-2	.	TRBV30	.	TGTGCCGGATGGACGCCTTACACCGGGGAGCTGTTTTTT	CAGWTPYTGELFF
TRBJ2-5	.	TRBV7-9	many	TGTGCCAGCAGCTTATCGGGGTTCCAAGAGACCCAGTACTTC	CASSLSGFQETQYF